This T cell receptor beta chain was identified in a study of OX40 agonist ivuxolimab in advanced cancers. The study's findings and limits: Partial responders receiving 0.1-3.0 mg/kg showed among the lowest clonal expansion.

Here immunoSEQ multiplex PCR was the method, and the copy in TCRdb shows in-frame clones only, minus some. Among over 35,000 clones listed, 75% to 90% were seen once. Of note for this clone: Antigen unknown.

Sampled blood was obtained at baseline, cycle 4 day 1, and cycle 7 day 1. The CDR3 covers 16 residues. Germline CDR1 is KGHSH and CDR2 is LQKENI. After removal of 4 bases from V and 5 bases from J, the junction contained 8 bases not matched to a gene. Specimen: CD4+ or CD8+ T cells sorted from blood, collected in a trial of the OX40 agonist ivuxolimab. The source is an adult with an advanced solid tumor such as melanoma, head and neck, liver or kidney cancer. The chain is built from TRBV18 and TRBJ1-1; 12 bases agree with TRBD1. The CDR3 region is CASSRGTGGAGTEAFF. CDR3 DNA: TGTGCCAGCTCACGCGGGACAGGGGGCGCGGGTACTGAAGCTTTCTTT.